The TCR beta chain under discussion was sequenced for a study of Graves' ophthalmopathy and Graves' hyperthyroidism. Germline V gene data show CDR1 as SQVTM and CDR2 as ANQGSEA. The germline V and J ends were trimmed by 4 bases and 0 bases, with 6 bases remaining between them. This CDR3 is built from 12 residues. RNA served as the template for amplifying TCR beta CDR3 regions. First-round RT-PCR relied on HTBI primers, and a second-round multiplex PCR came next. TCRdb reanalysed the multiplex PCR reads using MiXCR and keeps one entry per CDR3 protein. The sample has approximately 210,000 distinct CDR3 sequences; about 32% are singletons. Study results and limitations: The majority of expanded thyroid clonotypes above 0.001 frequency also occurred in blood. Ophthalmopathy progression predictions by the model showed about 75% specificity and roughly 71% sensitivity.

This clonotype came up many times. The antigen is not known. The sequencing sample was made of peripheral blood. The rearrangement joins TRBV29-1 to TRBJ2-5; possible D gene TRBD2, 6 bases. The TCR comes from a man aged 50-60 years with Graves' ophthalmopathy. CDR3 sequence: CSVVADQETQYF. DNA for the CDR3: TGCAGCGTTGTAGCGGACCAAGAGACCCAGTACTTC.